The text below deals with one T cell receptor (beta chain). Its antigen is currently unknown. These data come from a study of cytomegalovirus exposure and HLA in healthy donors. Whole-study results and caveats: Generally TCR sequences proved uncommon, though certain public TCRs appeared in numerous donors. Among the CMV-associated chains, three were confirmed in vitro as specific for CMV antigens.

This CDR3 contains 15 residues. Germline CDR1 reads SGHNT; CDR2 reads YENEEA. J was trimmed by 4 bases and V by 3 bases; bases with no gene match: 1. Sequencing used immunoSEQ multiplex PCR; TCRdb keeps in-frame clones, though not all of them. In the table there are about 60,000 clones, roughly nine tenths of which are singletons. Sequenced material: PBMCs. The clonotype originates from a young man in good health and CMV-seronegative. The chain employs TRBV11-3 and TRBJ2-2; 11 bases are a match to TRBD2. Here the CDR3 DNA reads TGTGCCAGCAGCTTCGGGACTAGCGGCACCGGGGAGCTGTTTTTT. Its protein is CASSFGTSGTGELFF.